The present TCR beta chain was sequenced within a study of cytomegalovirus exposure and HLA in healthy donors. Use of 60 Vbeta and 13 Jbeta primers characterized the PCR. The assay was immunoSEQ multiplex PCR, and TCRdb's table has in-frame clones only and misses some. This sample yields some 180,000 clones, of which more than 65% are seen a single time; roughly 3% belongs to the top ten. Details on this clone: Its cognate antigen is unknown.

Study results and caveats: Segments of the TCR beta V type were, in most cases, productive about 87% or about 30% of the time in an earlier analysis. In a later analysis, a missense DCLRE1C variant was linked to TCR beta V- and J-gene trimming.

The V gene's germline CDR1 is SGHTA and CDR2 FQGNSA. Unmatched junction bases numbered 8, after V lost 3 bases and J lost 7 bases. The CDR3 is 15 amino acids. The donors (healthy individuals) were bone marrow donors. The V gene is TRBV7-2, the J gene TRBJ1-2, with 10 bases aligning to TRBD1. The receptor's source is a female donor in good health and CMV-seronegative. The sample was PBMCs. The CDR3 sequence is CASSLWDRGDSGYTF. CDR3 sequence (DNA): TGTGCCAGCAGCTTGTGGGACAGGGGAGACTCTGGCTACACCTTC.